Listed below are T cell receptor beta chains from one sample, sequenced in a study of T cell responses to AZD1222 COVID-19 vaccine. Libraries were prepared by immunoSEQ multiplex PCR; TCRdb keeps only in-frame clonotypes and omits some of them. Among more than 250,000 clones listed, about 92% were seen once. The source material was peripheral blood, sampled on day 0 of AZD1222 vaccination. These receptors all come from an adult in good health. Each CDR3 is given with its conserved first and last residue. Fields, in order: V gene, J gene, CDR3 length, D gene, clone size, CDR3 protein, CDR3 DNA. D genes are given only for firm matches. Rows may omit the clone size; those that give it use once, few, many or a size class.

TRBV9	TRBJ2-3	17	TRBD2	-	CASSVRRQAGDTDTQYF	TGTGCCAGCAGCGTCAGGCGTCAAGCGGGAGACACAGATACGCAGTATTTT
TRBV27	TRBJ1-6	16	-	once	CASSPTGARYNSPLHF	TGTGCCAGCAGTCCGACGGGGGCGCGCTATAATTCACCCCTCCACTTT
TRBV25-1	TRBJ1-4	16	TRBD1	few	CASSGTRQGSAEKLFF	TGTGCCAGCAGTGGCACCAGACAGGGGTCCGCTGAAAAACTGTTTTTT
TRBV13	TRBJ2-1	12	TRBD1	-	CASSWDRDEQFF	TGTGCCAGCAGCTGGGACAGGGATGAGCAGTTCTTC
TRBV6-5	TRBJ1-1	15	-	-	CASSPGTARNTEAFF	TGTGCCAGCAGTCCAGGGACGGCCCGGAACACTGAAGCTTTCTTT
TRBV5-1	TRBJ2-4	15	TRBD1	-	CASRSGTGGENIQYF	TGCGCCAGCAGGTCCGGGACAGGGGGCGAAAACATTCAGTACTTC
TRBV6-1	TRBJ2-2	15	TRBD1	-	CASSEPRQGSGELFF	TGTGCCAGCAGTGAACCGCGACAGGGATCCGGGGAGCTGTTTTTT
TRBV6-2/TRBV6-3	TRBJ1-1	15	-	-	CASSSWGRLNTEAFF	TGTGCCAGCAGTTCGTGGGGAAGGCTGAACACTGAAGCTTTCTTT
TRBV23-1	TRBJ2-7	17	TRBD1	-	CASSHPPRTGSSYEQYF	TGCGCCAGCAGTCATCCCCCGCGGACAGGAAGCTCCTACGAGCAGTACTTC
TRBV27	TRBJ2-3	14	-	-	CASSFALSTDTQYF	TGTGCCAGCAGTTTCGCCCTAAGCACAGATACGCAGTATTTT
TRBV15	TRBJ2-5	14	-	-	CATSRGGDQETQYF	TGTGCCACCAGCAGAGGCGGGGACCAAGAGACCCAGTACTTC
TRBV10-3	TRBJ1-2	16	TRBD1	-	CAISDGTGGNGYGYTF	TGTGCCATCAGTGATGGGACAGGGGGCAACGGCTATGGCTACACCTTC
TRBV9	TRBJ2-2	15	-	-	CASSPGQGYTGELFF	TGTGCCAGCAGTCCCGGGCAAGGGTACACCGGGGAGCTGTTTTTT
TRBV5-6	TRBJ2-6	16	-	once	CASSLERSSGANVLTF	TGTGCCAGCAGCTTGGAACGAAGCTCTGGGGCCAACGTCCTGACTTTC
TRBV12-3/TRBV12-4	TRBJ2-1	13	-	-	CASSRRGTPQLFF	TGTGCCAGCAGCCGTCGTGGGACCCCCCAACTGTTCTTC
TRBV4-2	TRBJ1-1	15	-	-	CAIISGESLNTEAFF	TGTGCCATCATATCGGGGGAGTCCTTGAACACTGAAGCTTTCTTT
TRBV28	TRBJ2-7	14	TRBD1	-	CASTLSDRGFEQYF	TGTGCCAGCACCCTATCCGACAGGGGATTCGAGCAGTACTTC